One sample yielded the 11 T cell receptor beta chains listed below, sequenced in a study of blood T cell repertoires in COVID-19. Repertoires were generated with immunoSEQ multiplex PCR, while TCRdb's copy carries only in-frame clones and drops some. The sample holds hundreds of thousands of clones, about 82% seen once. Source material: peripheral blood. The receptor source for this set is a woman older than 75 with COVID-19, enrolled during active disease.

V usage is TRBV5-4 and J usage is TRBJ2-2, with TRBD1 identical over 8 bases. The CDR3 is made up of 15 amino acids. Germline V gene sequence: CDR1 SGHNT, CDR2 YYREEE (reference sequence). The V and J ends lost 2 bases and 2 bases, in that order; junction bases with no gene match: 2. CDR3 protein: CASSFDRGNTGELFF. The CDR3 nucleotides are TGTGCCAGCAGCTTCGACAGGGGCAACACCGGGGAGCTGTTTTTT.

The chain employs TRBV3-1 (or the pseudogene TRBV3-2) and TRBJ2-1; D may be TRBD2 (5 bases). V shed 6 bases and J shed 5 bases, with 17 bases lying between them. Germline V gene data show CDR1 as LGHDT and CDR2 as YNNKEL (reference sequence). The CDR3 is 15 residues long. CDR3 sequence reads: CASSPGLLGNNEQFF. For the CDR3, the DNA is TGTGCCAGCAGTCCGGGATTACTAGGCAACAATGAGCAGTTCTTC.

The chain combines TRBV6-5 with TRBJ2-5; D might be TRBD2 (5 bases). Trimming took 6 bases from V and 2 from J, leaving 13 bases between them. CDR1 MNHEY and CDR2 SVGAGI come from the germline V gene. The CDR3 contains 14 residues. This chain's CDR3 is CASRTAGGQETQYF. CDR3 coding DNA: TGTGCCAGCAGGACTGCGGGTGGGCAAGAGACCCAGTACTTC.

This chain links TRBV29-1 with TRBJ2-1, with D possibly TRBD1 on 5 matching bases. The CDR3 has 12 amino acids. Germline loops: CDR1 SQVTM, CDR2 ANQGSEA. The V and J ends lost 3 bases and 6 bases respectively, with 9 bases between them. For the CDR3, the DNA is TGCAGCGTTGAGGACAATCGCAATGAGCAGTTCTTC. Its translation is CSVEDNRNEQFF.

CDR3 amino acids: CASSEAFSGGASGLEGDTQYF. Written as DNA, the CDR3 is TGTGCCAGCAGTGAAGCCTTTAGCGGGGGGGCCTCGGGGCTGGAAGGAGATACGCAGTATTTT. The rearrangement joins TRBV6-1 to TRBJ2-3, with 11 nucleotides matching TRBD2. V shed 0 bases, J shed 5 bases, and the junction held 19 bases outside the gene matches. CDR3 length: 21 residues. CDR1 and CDR2 from the germline V gene are MNHNS and SASEGT.

CDR3 loop: CASSLLRDSALHF. The DNA for the CDR3 is TGTGCCAGTAGCCTGCTACGGGACAGCGCCCTCCACTTT. The chain carries TRBV19 and TRBJ1-6; 7 bases are a match to TRBD1. This CDR3 spans 13 amino acids. J gave up 14 bases and V 6 bases, and 10 bases lay outside the gene matches. Per germline, CDR1 LNHDA and CDR2 SQIVND (reference sequence).

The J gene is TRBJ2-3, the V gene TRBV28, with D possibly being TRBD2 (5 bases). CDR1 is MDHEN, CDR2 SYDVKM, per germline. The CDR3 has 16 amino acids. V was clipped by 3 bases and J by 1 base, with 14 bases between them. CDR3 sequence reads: CASSFPPRTRTDTQYF. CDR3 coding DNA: TGTGCCAGCAGTTTTCCTCCCCGGACTCGCACAGATACGCAGTATTTT.

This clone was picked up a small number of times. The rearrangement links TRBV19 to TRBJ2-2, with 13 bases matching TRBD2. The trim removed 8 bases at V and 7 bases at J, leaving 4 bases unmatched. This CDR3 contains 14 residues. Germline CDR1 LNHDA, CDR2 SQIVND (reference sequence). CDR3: CASSWTSGGGELFF. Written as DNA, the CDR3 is TGTGCCAGTTCTTGGACTAGCGGGGGCGGGGAGCTGTTTTTT.

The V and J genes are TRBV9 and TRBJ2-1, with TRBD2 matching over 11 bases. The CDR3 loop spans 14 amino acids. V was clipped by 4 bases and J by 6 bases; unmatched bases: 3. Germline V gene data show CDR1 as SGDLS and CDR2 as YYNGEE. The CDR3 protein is CASSLGTSGNEQFF. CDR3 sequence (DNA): TGTGCCAGCAGCCTCGGGACTAGCGGCAATGAGCAGTTCTTC.

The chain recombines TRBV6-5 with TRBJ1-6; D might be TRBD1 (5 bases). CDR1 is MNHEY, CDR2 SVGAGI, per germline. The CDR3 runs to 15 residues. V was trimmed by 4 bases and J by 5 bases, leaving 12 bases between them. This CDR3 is CASSSGRGHNSPLHF. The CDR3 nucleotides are TGTGCCAGCAGTTCAGGGAGGGGTCATAATTCACCCCTCCACTTT.

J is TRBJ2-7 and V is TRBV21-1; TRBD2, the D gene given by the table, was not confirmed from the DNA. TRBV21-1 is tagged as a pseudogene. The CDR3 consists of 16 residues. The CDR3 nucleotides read TGTGCCAGCAGCAAAAGGCCCCGTTATGAGGGCTACGAGCAGTACTTC. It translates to CASSKRPRYEGYEQYF.